The clone carrying this TCR beta chain was found many times. Its target is unknown. Time point described: sample taken at primary tumor resection. The approximately 78 donors had untreated early-stage non-small cell lung cancer. The data are from a study of spatial heterogeneity in lung cancer. Study-level background: Counts of TCR transcripts in tumor regions correlated strongly with a T cell module score (derived from matched bulk RNA-seq).

Broader study findings: Mutation counts in tumors were tracked by counts of expanded intratumoral alpha and beta TCRs.

Individually, TCR cDNA molecules were each labelled with a unique molecular identifier. MiXCR, applied by TCRdb to the 5' RACE reads, yields one record per CDR3 protein. The sample yields 10,000 or so distinct CDR3 sequences, approximately 12% seen once. CDR1 and CDR2 (germline): ENHRY, SYGVKD. The CDR3 length is 12 residues. V was pared by 0 bases and J by 5 bases, with 3 bases between. Sample: lung tumor tissue, taken at surgery. The chain combines TRBV10-3 with TRBJ2-3, with D hard to call. The sequence came from a female donor with early-stage non-small cell lung cancer. The CDR3 region has the DNA TGTGCCATCAGTGAGTCGCAAGATACGCAGTATTTT. Its protein product is CAISESQDTQYF.